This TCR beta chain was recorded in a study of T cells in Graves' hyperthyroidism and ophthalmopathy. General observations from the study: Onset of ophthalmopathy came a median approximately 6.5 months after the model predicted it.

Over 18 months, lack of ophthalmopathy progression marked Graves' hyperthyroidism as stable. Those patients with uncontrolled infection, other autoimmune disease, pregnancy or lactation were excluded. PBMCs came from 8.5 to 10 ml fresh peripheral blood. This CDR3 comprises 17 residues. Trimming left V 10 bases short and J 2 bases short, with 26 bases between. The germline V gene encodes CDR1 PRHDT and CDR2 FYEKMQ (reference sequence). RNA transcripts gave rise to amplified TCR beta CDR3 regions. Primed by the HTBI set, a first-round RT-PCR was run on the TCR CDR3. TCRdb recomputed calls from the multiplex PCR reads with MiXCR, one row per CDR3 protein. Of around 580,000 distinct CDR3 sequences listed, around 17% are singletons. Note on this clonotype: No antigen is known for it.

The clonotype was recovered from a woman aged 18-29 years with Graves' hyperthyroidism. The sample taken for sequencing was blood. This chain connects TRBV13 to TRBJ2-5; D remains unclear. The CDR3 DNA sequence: TGTGCCACCCGGCTTGTTGGGGAAACAAGAGTACAAGAGACCCAGTACTTC. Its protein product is CATRLVGETRVQETQYF.